This T cell receptor beta chain was identified in a study of molecular identifiers for immune sequencing clone quantification. Germline V gives CDR1 MGHRA, CDR2 YSYEKL. Trimming left V 1 base short and J 8 bases short, with 6 bases between. The CDR3 is 11 residues long. Naive CD8 library inputs spanned roughly 17,000 to 1,100,000 sorted cells and 10%, 30% or 50% RNA. Naive CD8 T cells were FACS-sorted by CD8+CD4-CCR7+CD45RA+ markers. General study results and limits: Jurkat TCR RNA from one cell was spiked into 1 million or so naive cells, and it was reportedly detectable there.

For this clonotype: Its antigen remains unidentified.

Libraries of bulk TCR were made by previously described methods (with listed TCR primers). TCRdb itself ran the PCR reads through MiXCR, one entry per CDR3 protein. The sample contains some 41,000 distinct CDR3 sequences, roughly 22% of which appear only once. The sequence came from a human donor in good health. Some libraries in this study had Jurkat cell RNA spiked in. Sequencing was done on a sample of naive CD8+ T cells from blood, with Jurkat cell RNA spiked in. Stated subset: FACS-sorted CD8+CD4-CCR7+CD45RA+ naive T cells. The chain combines TRBV4-1 with TRBJ2-7; no clear D. This CDR3 is CASSQGPKQYF. The CDR3 region has the DNA TGCGCCAGCAGCCAAGGCCCCAAGCAGTACTTC.